Following are 30 T cell receptor beta chains from one sample sequenced in a study of blood T cell repertoires in COVID-19. Assay used: immunoSEQ multiplex PCR; TCRdb lists only in-frame clones, some missing. The sample comprises about 170,000 clones, approximately 87% of which are singletons, and 3.5% to 4.5% rests with the top ten. Sequenced: peripheral blood. These receptor sequences come from a man between 18 and 29 years old with active or convalescent COVID-19.

The genes are TRBV5-4 and TRBJ2-1; D not resolved. V lost 6 bases and J lost 7, with 14 bases in between. This CDR3 is built from 13 residues. Germline-derived CDR1 and CDR2 are SGHNT and YYREEE (reference sequence). Here the CDR3 reads CASNPVGLNEQFF. The CDR3 coding sequence is TGTGCCAGCAACCCGGTGGGCTTGAATGAGCAGTTCTTC.

The chain has TRBV30 and TRBJ1-1; 7 bases are a match to TRBD1. Germline V gene data show CDR1 as GTSNPN and CDR2 as SVGIG (reference sequence). The junction had 8 bases not matched to a gene; V was cut back by 2 bases and J by 2 bases. CDR3 length: 15 residues. In nucleotides, the CDR3 is TGTGCCTGGAGTCTCCGGGACAGACTTAACACTGAAGCTTTCTTT. Its protein product is CAWSLRDRLNTEAFF.

This clone has a handful of counts. The chain carries TRBV6-5 and TRBJ1-3; D ambiguous. CDR1 MNHEY and CDR2 SVGAGI come from the germline V gene. The CDR3 covers 16 residues. Trimming removed 2 bases from V and 7 bases from J, with 18 bases in between. CDR3 region: CASSYHVTSDGNTIYF. CDR3 coding DNA: TGTGCCAGCAGTTACCACGTGACCTCCGACGGGAACACCATATATTTT.

The V call is TRBV28, the J call TRBJ2-3, with TRBD1 as a possible D gene (6 bases). Germline lookup yields CDR1 MDHEN and CDR2 SYDVKM. The CDR3 spans 15 residues. Trimming took off 2 bases at V and 3 bases at J, with 12 bases between the two ends. The CDR3 DNA reads as TGTGCCAGCAGTTTAACAGGGAAAGGGACAGATACGCAGTATTTT. Translating gives CASSLTGKGTDTQYF.

The chain links TRBV28 to TRBJ2-3; maybe TRBD2 (6 bases). Germline loops: CDR1 MDHEN, CDR2 SYDVKM. This CDR3 is 15 amino acids long. Trimming took 4 bases from V and 2 from J, leaving 13 bases between them. The CDR3 DNA reads TGTGCCAGCAGTTCTTCTCGGGGGTTCACAGATACGCAGTATTTT. It translates to CASSSSRGFTDTQYF.

The rearrangement links TRBV7-9 to TRBJ2-7; TRBD2 aligns across 9 bases. Germline V gene data show CDR1 as SEHNR and CDR2 as FQNEAQ (reference sequence). The V gene end was trimmed by 0 bases and the J gene end by 5 bases; junction bases not matched to a gene: 8. The CDR3 is 16 residues long. CDR3 DNA sequence: TGTGCCAGCAGCTTAGCTATAGCGGGGGTTGTCCACGAGCAGTACTTC. Protein sequence: CASSLAIAGVVHEQYF.

J is TRBJ2-7 and V is TRBV4-1, with 13 positions matching TRBD2. Germline CDR1 reads MGHRA; CDR2 reads YSYEKL. The J segment lost 5 bases and the V segment lost 4 bases, leaving 17 bases of the junction unmatched. This CDR3 spans 19 amino acids. CDR3 sequence: CASSLDRLAGGPNPDEQYF. The CDR3 DNA follows: TGCGCCAGCAGCCTCGATCGACTAGCGGGAGGCCCTAATCCAGACGAGCAGTACTTC.

The rearrangement uses TRBV2 and TRBJ1-4; 8 bases map to TRBD1. J was trimmed by 11 bases and V by 4 bases; bases with no gene match: 3. Germline assignment: CDR1 SNHLY and CDR2 FYNNEI. CDR3 length equals 12 residues. In DNA form, the CDR3 reads TGTGCCAGCAGTGGACAGGGGAGGAAACTGTTTTTT. This translates into CASSGQGRKLFF.

This chain connects TRBV6-6 to TRBJ1-1, with D uncertain. CDR3 size: 13 residues. The germline gives CDR1 MNHNY, CDR2 SVGAGI (reference sequence). Trimming shortened V by 6 bases and J by 2 bases, and 10 bases separated the two germline ends. CDR3 protein: CASSPVSNTEAFF. CDR3 bases: TGTGCCAGCAGCCCCGTTTCCAACACTGAAGCTTTCTTT.

The rearrangement links TRBV7-9 to TRBJ1-1; D uncertain. The CDR3 covers 13 residues. Germline CDR1 SEHNR, CDR2 FQNEAQ (reference sequence). Deletions cut 1 base from V and 11 bases from J, with 14 bases between. In nucleotides, the CDR3 is TGTGCCAGCAGCTTAGATCGGGGTGTGCGTGCTTTCTTT. This sequence encodes CASSLDRGVRAFF. The whole variable domain, filled in from reference TRBV7-9 and TRBJ1-1, reads DTGVSQNPRHKITKRGQNVTFRCDPISEHNRLYWYRQTLGQGPEFLTYFQNEAQLEKSRLLSDRFSAERPKGSFSTLEIQRTEQGDSAMYLCASSLDRGVRAFFGQGTRLTVV.

The J gene is TRBJ2-3, the V gene TRBV10-3; D gene unclear. Germline V gene sequence: CDR1 ENHRY, CDR2 SYGVKD. The germline V and J ends were trimmed by 8 bases and 6 bases, with 9 bases remaining between them. The CDR3 is made up of 11 amino acids. The CDR3 is CAIRIGDTQYF. The CDR3 DNA follows: TGTGCCATCCGAATCGGGGATACGCAGTATTTT.

V gene TRBV27 combines with J gene TRBJ1-4; D unclear. V was cut by 6 bases and J by 3 bases, with 11 bases left in between. Germline V gene sequence: CDR1 MNHEY, CDR2 SMNVEV (reference sequence). CDR3 length: 14 residues. The CDR3, as DNA: TGTGCCAGCAGCCTAGGGAGGGCTAATGAAAAACTGTTTTTT. It translates to CASSLGRANEKLFF.

This clone was counted many times. This CDR3 is CASSVGLNQPQHF. The CDR3 region has the DNA TGTGCCAGCAGTGTTGGCCTCAATCAGCCCCAGCATTTT. The chain links TRBV2 to TRBJ1-5, with unresolved D. Trimming pared 4 bases from V and 3 bases from J, leaving 7 bases between. The CDR3 is made up of 13 amino acids. Germline V gene sequence: CDR1 SNHLY, CDR2 FYNNEI.

The chain is built from TRBV5-1 and TRBJ2-1; perhaps TRBD2 as D (5 bases). Germline-derived CDR1 and CDR2 are SGHRS and YFSETQ. The CDR3 is 16 amino acids. V was shortened by 0 bases and J by 0 bases, with 10 bases between the two germline ends. The CDR3 sequence is CASSLDGVPSYNEQFF. The CDR3 DNA sequence: TGCGCCAGCAGCTTGGACGGGGTGCCCTCCTACAATGAGCAGTTCTTC.

The V and J genes are TRBV3-1 (or the pseudogene TRBV3-2) and TRBJ2-1, with 10 bases identical to TRBD2. Germline V gene sequence: CDR1 LGHDT, CDR2 YNNKEL (reference sequence). CDR3 size: 14 residues. J lost 10 bases, V lost 4 bases, and 7 bases had no gene match. In DNA form, the CDR3 reads TGTGCCAGCAGCCCAATAGCGGGAGGTAAGGAGCAGTTCTTC. It yields the protein CASSPIAGGKEQFF.

This rearrangement joins TRBV12-3 or TRBV12-4 to TRBJ1-6; no firm D call. This CDR3 contains 13 residues. Trimming removed 1 base at V and 11 bases at J, with 9 bases between. The CDR3 loop reads CASSLEQRTPLHF. Written as DNA, the CDR3 is TGTGCCAGCAGTTTAGAACAGCGGACACCCCTCCACTTT.

The chain uses TRBV19 and TRBJ1-3; TRBD1 might be the D (6 bases). The CDR3 loop spans 14 amino acids. V lost 5 bases to trimming and J lost 4 bases, with 12 bases between them. Germline CDR1 is LNHDA and CDR2 is SQIVND (reference sequence). The CDR3 bases are TGTGCCAGTAGTGAGCAGGGGAACGGAAACACCATATATTTT. Residues: CASSEQGNGNTIYF.

The J gene is TRBJ2-1, the V gene TRBV5-1; TRBD1 is a possible D gene (6 bases). The CDR3 sequence is 12 residues long. In germline, CDR1 is SGHRS, CDR2 YFSETQ. V was trimmed by 2 bases and J by 10 bases, leaving 10 bases between them. The CDR3 spells CASSFTGREQFF. In DNA, the CDR3 is TGCGCCAGCAGCTTCACAGGGCGGGAGCAGTTCTTC.

The chain is built from TRBV20-1 and TRBJ1-4; 9 nucleotides align to TRBD1. After removal of 3 bases from V and 4 bases from J, the junction contained 6 bases not matched to a gene. Looked up from germline, CDR1 is DFQATT and CDR2 is SNEGSKA (reference sequence). This CDR3 has 15 residues. The CDR3 region is CSASWTGEVNEKLFF. CDR3 DNA sequence: TGCAGTGCTAGTTGGACAGGGGAAGTTAATGAAAAACTGTTTTTT.

The gene calls are TRBV5-1 and TRBJ1-4; D is undetermined. Germline lookup yields CDR1 SGHRS and CDR2 YFSETQ. Trimming shortened V by 4 bases and J by 8 bases, and 15 bases separated the two germline ends. This CDR3 is 14 amino acids long. In nucleotides, the CDR3 is TGCGCCAGCAGCCTAAGCTGGAGATGGGAAAAACTGTTTTTT. It encodes CASSLSWRWEKLFF.

CDR3 nucleotides: TGTGCCAGCAGCTTGACAGAATCTTATGGCTACACCTTC. Its protein product is CASSLTESYGYTF. V gene TRBV7-9 combines with J gene TRBJ1-2; the D gene is possibly TRBD1 (5 bases). V shed 3 bases and J shed 5 bases, with 10 bases lying between them. The germline V gene encodes CDR1 SEHNR and CDR2 FQNEAQ (reference sequence). This CDR3 is 13 amino acids long.

This chain connects TRBV20-1 to TRBJ1-2; D possibly corresponds to TRBD1 (5 bases). CDR3 length: 11 amino acids. Germline CDR1 is DFQATT and CDR2 is SNEGSKA (reference sequence). CDR3 nucleotide sequence: TGCAGCGGAGACAGCCGCTATGGCTACACCTTC. Translation gives CSGDSRYGYTF.

The CDR3 loop is CASSFHPRFPNTEAFF. In DNA, the CDR3 is TGTGCCAGCAGCTTCCATCCGCGCTTCCCGAACACTGAAGCTTTCTTT. This chain links TRBV11-2 with TRBJ1-1; D is ambiguous. V was trimmed by 3 bases and J by 1 base, leaving 15 bases between them. CDR1 and CDR2 from the germline V gene are SGHAT and FQNNGV. The CDR3 is made up of 16 amino acids.

Regarding this clone: Other DNA sequences in this specimen translate into the identical CDR3. The rearrangement joins TRBV7-3 to TRBJ2-6, with D perhaps TRBD1 (6 bases). V gave up 3 bases and J gave up 4 bases, with 19 bases separating them. Germline values: CDR1 SGHTA, CDR2 FQGTGA. The CDR3 is made up of 18 amino acids. CDR3 nucleotide sequence: TGTGCCAGCAGCTTTGTTGGAAAACGGACAGCGGGGGCCAACGTCCTGACTTTC. This translates into CASSFVGKRTAGANVLTF.

The rearrangement links TRBV19 to TRBJ1-2; 9 bases are shared with TRBD1. The CDR3 consists of 16 residues. Germline V lookup: CDR1 LNHDA, CDR2 SQIVND (reference sequence). V was clipped by 2 bases and J by 8 bases; unmatched bases: 12. The CDR3 nucleotides are TGTGCCAGTAGTATACAGATGACGAACAGGGGGCACGGCTACACCTTC. Protein product: CASSIQMTNRGHGYTF.

V and J are TRBV5-1 and TRBJ1-3; no clear D. The CDR3 totals 15 residues. V was shortened by 2 bases and J by 8 bases, with 17 bases between the two germline ends. CDR1 is SGHRS, CDR2 YFSETQ, per germline. CDR3 in amino acids: CASSFGPLGEDTIYF. The CDR3, as DNA: TGCGCCAGCAGCTTTGGACCACTGGGAGAGGACACCATATATTTT.

This clone was found once. This sequence joins TRBV5-4 and TRBJ2-3; 9 bases match TRBD2. Per the germline V gene, CDR1 is SGHNT and CDR2 is YYREEE (reference sequence). The CDR3 length is 16 residues. The V and J ends lost 4 bases and 4 bases, in that order; junction bases with no gene match: 10. The CDR3 DNA reads as TGTGCCAGCAGCCCATATAGCGGGGGCCGGGCAGATACGCAGTATTTT. Residues: CASSPYSGGRADTQYF.

The rearrangement links TRBV5-1 to TRBJ1-1; 8 bases are shared with TRBD1. Germline values: CDR1 SGHRS, CDR2 YFSETQ. Germline trimming cut 5 bases from V and 6 bases from J; bases unmatched to any gene: 9. The CDR3 extends over 14 amino acids. CDR3 region: CASSQTGVIAEAFF. CDR3 DNA: TGCGCCAGCAGTCAGACAGGGGTTATCGCTGAAGCTTTCTTT.

This chain links TRBV28 with TRBJ1-3; tentatively, D is TRBD1 (6 bases). CDR3 length: 16 amino acids. The V and J ends lost 2 bases and 0 bases respectively, with 11 bases between them. CDR1 is MDHEN and CDR2 is SYDVKM in the germline V gene. The CDR3 sequence is CASSLPGQLSGNTIYF. CDR3 bases: TGTGCCAGCAGTTTACCCGGACAGCTCTCTGGAAACACCATATATTTT.

The chain employs TRBV18 and TRBJ1-5, with D perhaps TRBD1 (5 bases). Trimming pared 3 bases from V and 3 bases from J, leaving 12 bases between. The CDR3 sequence is 15 residues long. Germline V gene lookup returns CDR1 KGHSH and CDR2 LQKENI. The CDR3 DNA reads as TGTGCCAGCTCACCGGGGGGGGGATACAATCAGCCCCAGCATTTT. Translated: CASSPGGGYNQPQHF.